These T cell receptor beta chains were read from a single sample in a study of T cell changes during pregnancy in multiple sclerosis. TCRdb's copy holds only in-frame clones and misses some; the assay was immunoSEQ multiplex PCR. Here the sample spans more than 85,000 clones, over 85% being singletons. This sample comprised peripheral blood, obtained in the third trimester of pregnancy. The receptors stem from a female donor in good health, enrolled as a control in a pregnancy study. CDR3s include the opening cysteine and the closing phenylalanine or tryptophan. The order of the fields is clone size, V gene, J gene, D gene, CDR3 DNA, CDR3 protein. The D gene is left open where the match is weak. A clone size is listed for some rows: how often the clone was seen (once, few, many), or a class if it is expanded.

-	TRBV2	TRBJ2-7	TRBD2	TGTGCCAGCAGTGCAGGCGGGAGTAGGATCTACGAGCAGTACTTC	CASSAGGSRIYEQYF
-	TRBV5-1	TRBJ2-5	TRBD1	TGCGCCAGCAGCTTGGAGGGACAGGGTCAGACCCAGTACTTC	CASSLEGQGQTQYF
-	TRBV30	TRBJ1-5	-	TGTGCCTGGAGTAGAGATAGCAACAATCAGCCCCAGCATTTT	CAWSRDSNNQPQHF
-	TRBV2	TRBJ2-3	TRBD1	TGTGCCAGCAGTGAGGACAGGGCCACAGATACGCAGTATTTT	CASSEDRATDTQYF
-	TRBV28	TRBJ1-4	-	TGTGCCAGCACCTACCAGGGGAGCCCTTCAACTAATGAAAAACTGTTTTTT	CASTYQGSPSTNEKLFF
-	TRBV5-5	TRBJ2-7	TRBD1	TGTGCCAGCAGCTTGGTGTGGACAGGGGGCGACGAGCAGTACTTC	CASSLVWTGGDEQYF
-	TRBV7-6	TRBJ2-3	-	TGTGCCAGCAGCCCACGGGACTCAACAGCCGCCGTGGATACGCAGTATTTT	CASSPRDSTAAVDTQYF
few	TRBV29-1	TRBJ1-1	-	TGCAGCGTTGTAACGTTGACGGATGGGGGCTCACTGAGGGCTTTCTTT	CSVVTLTDGGSLRAFF
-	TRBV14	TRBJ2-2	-	TGTGCCAGCAGCCGAACTGTAAGCGGAGGGAACACCGGGGAGCTGTTTTTT	CASSRTVSGGNTGELFF
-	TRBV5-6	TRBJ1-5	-	TGTGCCAGCAGTAACTATGGGGGGGGCAATCAGCCCCAGCATTTT	CASSNYGGGNQPQHF
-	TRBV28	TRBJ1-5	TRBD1	TGTGCCAGCAGCTTAACAGGGGCCAATCAGCCCCAGCATTTT	CASSLTGANQPQHF
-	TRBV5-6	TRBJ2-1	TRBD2	TGTGCCAGCAGCTTGGCCGGGCTAGCGGGAGCTAGGGGGAATGAGCAGTTCTTC	CASSLAGLAGARGNEQFF
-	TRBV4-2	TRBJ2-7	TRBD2	TGTGCCAGCAGCCAAGAGTTGAGGCTAGCGGGAAATTCCTACGAGCAGTACTTC	CASSQELRLAGNSYEQYF
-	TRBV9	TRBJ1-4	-	TGTGCCAGCAGCGTAGCTCCCCGTGAAAAACTGTTTTTT	CASSVAPREKLFF
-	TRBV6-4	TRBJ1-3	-	TGTGCCAGCAACACAGGTAAAGGAAACACCATATATTTT	CASNTGKGNTIYF
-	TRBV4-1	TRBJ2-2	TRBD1	TGCGCCAGCAGCCAGGCTCCGGGACAGGGGACCGGGGAGCTGTTTTTT	CASSQAPGQGTGELFF
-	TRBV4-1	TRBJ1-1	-	TGCGCCAGCAGCCAAGATAGTACGACGGGCACTGAAGCTTTCTTT	CASSQDSTTGTEAFF
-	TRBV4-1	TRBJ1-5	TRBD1	TGCGCCAGCAGCCCTCCCCCCCTGACAGGGGCTAATAGCAATCAGCCCCAGCATTTT	CASSPPPLTGANSNQPQHF
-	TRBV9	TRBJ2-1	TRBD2	TGTGCCAGCAGCGTAGCGGCGGGAGGGTCTAATGAGCAGTTCTTC	CASSVAAGGSNEQFF
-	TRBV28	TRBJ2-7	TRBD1	TGTGCCAGCAGTCCCAGGGACAGGCGACCTCCCGAGCAGTACTTC	CASSPRDRRPPEQYF
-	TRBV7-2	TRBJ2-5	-	TGTGCCAGCAGCTTATCGGGTTTACAAGAGACCCAGTACTTC	CASSLSGLQETQYF
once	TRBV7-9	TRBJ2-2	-	TGTGCCAGCAGCTTACGTCGGGCTGGACTGACGGAGCTGTTTTTT	CASSLRRAGLTELFF
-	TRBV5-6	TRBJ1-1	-	TGTGCCAGCAGCTTGGCCCGGACAGCATCAGGGAACACTGAAGCTTTCTTT	CASSLARTASGNTEAFF
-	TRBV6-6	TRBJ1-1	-	TGTGCCAGCAGCCGGGGATCGAACACTGAAGCTTTCTTT	CASSRGSNTEAFF
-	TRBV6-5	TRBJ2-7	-	TGTGCTACCCTAACGGGGGTCGGTCGGGGAGACGAGCAGTACTTC	CATLTGVGRGDEQYF
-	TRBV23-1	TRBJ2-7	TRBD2	TGCGCCAGCAGTCTTCCTCCGGGACTAGCGGGAGGTGAGTACTTC	CASSLPPGLAGGEYF
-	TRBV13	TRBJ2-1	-	TGTGCCAGCAGCCCATCAAACCCAGGGGCGCTCAATGAGCAGTTCTTC	CASSPSNPGALNEQFF
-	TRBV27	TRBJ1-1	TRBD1	TGTGCCAGCAGTTTAAACAGGGGGAACACTGAAGCTTTCTTT	CASSLNRGNTEAFF
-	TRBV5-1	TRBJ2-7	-	TGCGCCAGCAGCTTGGATCTCCTCTCCTACGAGCAGTACTTC	CASSLDLLSYEQYF
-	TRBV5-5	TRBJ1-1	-	TGTGCCAGCAGGCTGGACTGGATGAACACTGAAGCTTTCTTT	CASRLDWMNTEAFF
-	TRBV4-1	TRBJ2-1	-	TGCGCCAGCAGCCAAGACCAGGGTTTGAGGCAGTTCTTC	CASSQDQGLRQFF
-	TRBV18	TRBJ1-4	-	TGTGCCAGCTCACGGCCCAAGCTAGCAACTAATGAAAAACTGTTTTTT	CASSRPKLATNEKLFF
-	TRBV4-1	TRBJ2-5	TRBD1	TGCGCCAGCAGCCGACTACAGGGGGCGGGGGAGACCCAGTACTTC	CASSRLQGAGETQYF
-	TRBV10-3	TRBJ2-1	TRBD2	TGTGCCATCACGGGAACTAGCGGACTCTACAATGAGCAGTTCTTC	CAITGTSGLYNEQFF
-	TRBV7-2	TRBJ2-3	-	TGTGCCAGCATCCTTAGCGGAACTAGCACAGATACGCAGTATTTT	CASILSGTSTDTQYF
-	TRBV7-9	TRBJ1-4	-	TGTGCCAGTGACATGGGGAGGATAGATGAAAAACTGTTTTTT	CASDMGRIDEKLFF
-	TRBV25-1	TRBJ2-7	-	TGTGCCAGCAGGGGCAGGGGGGCTTACTACGAGCAGTACTTC	CASRGRGAYYEQYF
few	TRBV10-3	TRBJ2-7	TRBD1	TGTGCCATCAGGGGGACAGGGGGCATTGGAGAGCAGTACTTC	CAIRGTGGIGEQYF
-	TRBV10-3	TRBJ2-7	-	TGTGCCATCGGCCCGGACGGGAACGAGCAGTACTTC	CAIGPDGNEQYF
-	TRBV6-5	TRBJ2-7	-	TGTGCCAGCAGCACCCAGGGCCCCTCCTACGAGCAGTACTTC	CASSTQGPSYEQYF
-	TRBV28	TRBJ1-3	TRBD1	TGTGCCAGCAGTTCCCGGGGGACAGGGTTCAATTCTGGAAACACCATATATTTT	CASSSRGTGFNSGNTIYF